One and the same sample provided the 15 T cell receptor beta chains below, sequenced in a study of spatial heterogeneity in lung cancer. Study-wide results and limits: The number of expanded tumor alpha and beta chains correlated with mutation number.

The time point here: sample taken at primary tumor resection. No antigen is known for these receptors. TCRdb re-derived calls from the 5' RACE reads in MiXCR, one entry per CDR3 protein. Of over a thousand distinct CDR3 sequences listed, 5.5% to 7% are singletons. Sequencing used lung tumor tissue, obtained at surgery. These receptor sequences come from a female donor with early-stage non-small cell lung cancer.

Judged by abundance, this clonotype is medium-sized. This chain joins TRBV28 and TRBJ2-4; D remains unclear. Looked up from germline, CDR1 is MDHEN and CDR2 is SYDVKM. The ends were cut back, 6 bases at V and 5 bases at J, with 8 bases in the middle. The CDR3 covers 12 residues. The CDR3 DNA is TGTGCCAGCAGCCGCGGACAAAACATTCAGTACTTC. Residues: CASSRGQNIQYF.

This clonotype is termed medium-sized. V and J are TRBV14 and TRBJ1-1; D gene unclear. V shed 2 bases and J shed 0 bases, with 4 bases lying between them. CDR1 is SGHDN and CDR2 is FVKESK in the germline V gene. The CDR3 covers 13 residues. In nucleotides, the CDR3 is TGTGCCAGCAGCCAACATATGAACACTGAAGCTTTCTTT. It yields the protein CASSQHMNTEAFF.

This clonotype was counted many times. V usage is TRBV15 and J usage is TRBJ2-6; D gene unclear. This CDR3 spans 15 amino acids. Germline V CDR1 and CDR2: LNHNV, YYDKDF (reference sequence). The V and J ends lost 0 bases and 4 bases respectively, with 7 bases between them. This CDR3 is CATSREMAGANVLTF. The CDR3 DNA follows: TGTGCCACCAGCAGAGAAATGGCGGGGGCCAACGTCCTGACTTTC.

This clonotype was observed a few times. The junction departs from the called germline gene at one end, perhaps through a read error. The rearrangement joins TRBV7-3 to TRBJ2-6; maybe TRBD1 (5 bases). CDR3 size: 13 residues. The V gene's germline CDR1 is SGHTA and CDR2 FQGTGA. CDR3 amino acids: CASSPSGANVLIF. The DNA for the CDR3 is TGTGCCAGCAGCCCCTCTGGGGCCAACGTCCTGATTTTC.

This clonotype is labeled as medium-sized. CDR3 nucleotide sequence: TGTGCCAGCAGCCCCAGGCGGGGAGACGCTCAAGAGACCCAGTACTTC. This sequence encodes CASSPRRGDAQETQYF. The chain links TRBV11-2 to TRBJ2-5; possibly TRBD2 for D (6 bases). Germline-derived CDR1 and CDR2 are SGHAT and FQNNGV. V gave up 5 bases and J gave up 2 bases, with 18 bases separating them. This CDR3 spans 16 amino acids.

Within the sample, this clonotype is medium-sized. The rearrangement joins TRBV19 to TRBJ1-2, with D unresolved. CDR1 and CDR2 from the germline V gene are LNHDA and SQIVND (reference sequence). The CDR3 spans 18 residues. V lost 6 bases to trimming and J lost 5 bases, with 28 bases between them. The CDR3 DNA follows: TGTGCCAGTAGCACAACCCGGGTTGACATGACTGGCGTATATGGCTACACCTTC. It specifies CASSTTRVDMTGVYGYTF. Combining the CDR3 with reference TRBV19 and TRBJ1-2 gives the whole variable domain DGGITQSPKYLFRKEGQNVTLSCEQNLNHDAMYWYRQDPGQGLRLIYYSQIVNDFQKGDIAEGYSVSREKKESFPLTVTSAQKNPTAFYLCASSTTRVDMTGVYGYTFGSGTRLTVV.

This clonotype is labeled as large. DNA of the CDR3: TGTGCCAGCAGTTACGGCAGCCTGAGAGGCACAGATACGCAGTATTTT. Protein: CASSYGSLRGTDTQYF. V and J are TRBV6-5 and TRBJ2-3; D not resolved. The germline V and J ends were trimmed by 2 bases and 1 base, with 13 bases remaining between them. Per the germline V gene, CDR1 is MNHEY and CDR2 is SVGAGI. CDR3 size: 16 residues.

By share, this clonotype ranks as medium-sized. V usage is TRBV2 and J usage is TRBJ2-1, with 10 bases matching TRBD2. The trim removed 8 bases at V and 3 bases at J, leaving 10 bases unmatched. CDR1 is SNHLY and CDR2 is FYNNEI in the germline V gene. The CDR3 covers 16 residues. CDR3 nucleotides: TGTGCCAGCGTTAGTGGAGTAGCGGGGGGCTACAATGAGCAGTTCTTC. It encodes CASVSGVAGGYNEQFF.

By proportion, this clonotype is large. This chain connects TRBV5-5 to TRBJ2-2; D gene uncertain. The CDR3 totals 12 residues. Deletions cut 5 bases from V and 4 bases from J, with 6 bases between. CDR1 is SGHKS and CDR2 is YYEKEE in the germline V gene (reference sequence). The CDR3 nucleotides read TGTGCCAGCAGGTGGGGCACCGGGGAGCTGTTTTTT. Amino acid sequence: CASRWGTGELFF. Full variable domain (rest looked up from reference TRBV5-5 and TRBJ2-2): DAGVTQSPTHLIKTRGQQVTLRCSPISGHKSVSWYQQVLGQGPQFIFQYYEKEERGRGNFPDRFSARQFPNYSSELNVNALLLGDSALYLCASRWGTGELFFGEGSRLTVL.

In its sample, this clonotype ranks as medium-sized. This chain joins TRBV5-4 and TRBJ2-1; weak D call: TRBD1 (6 bases). Germline V gene lookup returns CDR1 SGHNT and CDR2 YYREEE (reference sequence). V lost 0 bases, J lost 5 bases, and 9 bases lay in between. There are 14 residues in the CDR3. The CDR3: CASSLATGNNEQFF. Here the CDR3 DNA reads TGTGCCAGCAGCTTGGCAACAGGGAACAATGAGCAGTTCTTC.

By its share, this clonotype is medium-sized (0.01 to 0.1%). The CDR3 is CAISDPSGSSYEQYF. CDR3 nucleotides: TGTGCCATCAGTGATCCGAGCGGGAGTTCCTACGAGCAGTACTTC. J is TRBJ2-7 and V is TRBV10-3; 8 bases are shared with TRBD2. The CDR3 runs to 15 residues. CDR1 ENHRY and CDR2 SYGVKD come from the germline V gene. J was trimmed by 1 base and V by 3 bases; bases with no gene match: 5.

This clonotype counts as large. V is TRBV2 and J is TRBJ2-5, with D perhaps matching TRBD2 (7 bases). V lost 6 bases to trimming and J lost 4 bases, with 18 bases between them. This CDR3 contains 15 residues. In germline, CDR1 is SNHLY, CDR2 FYNNEI. The CDR3 loop is CASSVRGAPGETQYF. The DNA for the CDR3 is TGTGCCAGCAGCGTTCGGGGGGCCCCCGGAGAGACCCAGTACTTC.

This clonotype is large by share. The rearrangement joins TRBV7-9 to TRBJ2-5; no clear D. The V and J ends lost 10 bases and 5 bases respectively, with 23 bases between them. CDR1 and CDR2 from the germline V gene are SEHNR and FQNEAQ (reference sequence). The CDR3 is made up of 15 amino acids. The CDR3 reads CATPGSVPGHETQYF. The CDR3 coding sequence is TGTGCCACCCCAGGTTCGGTGCCCGGGCATGAGACCCAGTACTTC.

By share, this clonotype ranks as large. V gene TRBV28 combines with J gene TRBJ2-7; weak D call: TRBD1 (5 bases). The germline CDR1 and CDR2 sequences are MDHEN and SYDVKM. The CDR3 length is 13 residues. Trimming removed 5 bases from V and 5 bases from J, with 13 bases in between. Here the CDR3 reads CASSASRVHEQYV. Written as DNA, the CDR3 is TGTGCCAGCAGTGCCAGCAGGGTACACGAGCAGTACGTC.

The J gene is TRBJ1-1, the V gene TRBV6-2 or TRBV6-3, with TRBD1 as a possible D gene (6 bases). Trimming removed 3 bases from V and 4 bases from J, with 18 bases in between. The germline gives CDR1 MNHEY, CDR2 SVGEGT. The CDR3 runs 16 residues. For the CDR3, the DNA is TGTGCCAGCAGTTATTGGGGGGGCCCGGTGAGCACTGAAGCTTTCTTT. This sequence encodes CASSYWGGPVSTEAFF.